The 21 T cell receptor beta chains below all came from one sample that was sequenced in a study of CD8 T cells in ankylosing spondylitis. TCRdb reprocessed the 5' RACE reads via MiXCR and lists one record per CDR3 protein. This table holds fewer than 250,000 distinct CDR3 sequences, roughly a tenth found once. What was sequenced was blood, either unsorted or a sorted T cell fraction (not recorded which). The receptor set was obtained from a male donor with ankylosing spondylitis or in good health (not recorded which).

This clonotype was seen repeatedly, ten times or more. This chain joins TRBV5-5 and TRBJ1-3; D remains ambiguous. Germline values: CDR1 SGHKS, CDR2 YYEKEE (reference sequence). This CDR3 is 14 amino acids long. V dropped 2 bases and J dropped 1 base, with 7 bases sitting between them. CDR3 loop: CASSFGGSGNTIYF. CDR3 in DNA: TGTGCCAGCAGCTTTGGAGGTTCTGGAAACACCATATATTTT.

The CDR3, as DNA: TGTGCCAGCAGCTTAGGGGTCCAGGGGTCGGATACGCAGTATTTT. As protein: CASSLGVQGSDTQYF. V is TRBV11-3 and J is TRBJ2-3, with D possibly being TRBD1 (6 bases). Trimming cost V 1 base and J 6 bases, with 14 bases left between them. This CDR3 has 15 amino acids. Germline V lookup: CDR1 SGHNT, CDR2 YENEEA.

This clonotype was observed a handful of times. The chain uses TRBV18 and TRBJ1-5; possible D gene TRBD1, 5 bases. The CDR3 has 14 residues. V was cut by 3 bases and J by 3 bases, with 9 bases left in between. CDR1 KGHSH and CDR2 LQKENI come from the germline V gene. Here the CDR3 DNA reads TGTGCCAGCTCACCGGCAGGGACCAATCAGCCCCAGCATTTT. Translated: CASSPAGTNQPQHF.

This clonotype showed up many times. CDR3: CASSMTPSSGNTIYF. CDR3 DNA: TGTGCCAGCAGTATGACACCGAGCTCTGGAAACACCATATATTTT. The J gene is TRBJ1-3, the V gene TRBV6-1; no firm D call. CDR1 is MNHNS, CDR2 SASEGT, per germline. The CDR3 runs to 15 residues. V lost 5 bases and J lost 0, with 11 bases in between.

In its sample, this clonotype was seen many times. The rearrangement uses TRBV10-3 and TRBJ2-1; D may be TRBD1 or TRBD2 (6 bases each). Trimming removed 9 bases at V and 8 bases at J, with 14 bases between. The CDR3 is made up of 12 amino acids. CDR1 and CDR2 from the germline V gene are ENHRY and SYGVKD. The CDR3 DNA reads TGTGCCATTGGGACACGGAGGGATGAGCAGTTCTTC. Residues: CAIGTRRDEQFF.

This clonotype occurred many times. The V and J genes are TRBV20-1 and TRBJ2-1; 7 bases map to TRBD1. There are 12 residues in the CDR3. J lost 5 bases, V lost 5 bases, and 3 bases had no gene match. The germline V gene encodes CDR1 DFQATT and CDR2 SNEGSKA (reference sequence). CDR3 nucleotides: TGCAGTGCTTCTGGGACAGACAATGAGCAGTTCTTC. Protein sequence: CSASGTDNEQFF.

The CDR3 loop reads CASSSRGGLNSPLHF. CDR3 nucleotides: TGTGCCAGCAGCTCTCGGGGTGGTCTTAATTCACCCCTCCACTTT. V gene TRBV7-2 combines with J gene TRBJ1-6; D call uncertain. V was pared by 4 bases and J by 6 bases, with 13 bases between. Germline V lookup: CDR1 SGHTA, CDR2 FQGNSA. CDR3 length: 15 residues.

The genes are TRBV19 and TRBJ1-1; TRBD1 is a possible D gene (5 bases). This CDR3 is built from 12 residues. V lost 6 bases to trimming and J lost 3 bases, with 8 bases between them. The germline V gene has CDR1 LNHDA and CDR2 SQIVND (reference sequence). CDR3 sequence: CASRAGHTEAFF. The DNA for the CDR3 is TGTGCCAGTAGGGCAGGGCACACTGAAGCTTTCTTT.

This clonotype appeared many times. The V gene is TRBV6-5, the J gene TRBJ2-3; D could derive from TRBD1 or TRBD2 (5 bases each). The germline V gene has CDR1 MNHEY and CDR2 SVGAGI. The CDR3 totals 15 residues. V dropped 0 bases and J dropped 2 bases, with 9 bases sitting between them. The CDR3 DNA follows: TGTGCCAGCAGTTACTCGAGGGACCACACAGATACGCAGTATTTT. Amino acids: CASSYSRDHTDTQYF.

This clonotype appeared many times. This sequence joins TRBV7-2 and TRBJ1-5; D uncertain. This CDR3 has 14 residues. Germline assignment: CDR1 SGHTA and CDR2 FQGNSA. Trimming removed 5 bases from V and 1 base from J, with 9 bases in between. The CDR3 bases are TGTGCCAGCAGCCCCCGGGTCAGCAATCAGCCCCAGCATTTT. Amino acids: CASSPRVSNQPQHF.

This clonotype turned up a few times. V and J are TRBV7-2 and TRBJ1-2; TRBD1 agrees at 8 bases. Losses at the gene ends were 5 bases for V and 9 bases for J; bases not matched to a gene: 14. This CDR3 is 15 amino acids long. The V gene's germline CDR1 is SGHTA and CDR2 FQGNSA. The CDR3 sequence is CASSQRAGGSSSYTF. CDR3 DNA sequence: TGTGCCAGCAGCCAGCGGGCAGGGGGCTCTTCTAGCTACACCTTC.

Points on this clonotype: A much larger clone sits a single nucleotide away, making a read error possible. DNA of the CDR3: TGTGTCAGCAGTTACTCGGCCGGAGGGTTCTACGAGCAGTACTTC. Translated: CVSSYSAGGFYEQYF. This rearrangement joins TRBV6-2 or TRBV6-3 to TRBJ2-7; D might be TRBD2 (6 bases). This CDR3 has 15 residues. The germline CDR1 and CDR2 sequences are MNHEY and SVGEGT.

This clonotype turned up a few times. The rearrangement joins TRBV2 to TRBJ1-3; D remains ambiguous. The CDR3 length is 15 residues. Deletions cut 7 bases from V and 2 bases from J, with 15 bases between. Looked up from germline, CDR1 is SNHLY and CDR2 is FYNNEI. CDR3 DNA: TGTGCCAGCACTTCCGGCGCCCTACCTGGAAACACCATATATTTT. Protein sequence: CASTSGALPGNTIYF.

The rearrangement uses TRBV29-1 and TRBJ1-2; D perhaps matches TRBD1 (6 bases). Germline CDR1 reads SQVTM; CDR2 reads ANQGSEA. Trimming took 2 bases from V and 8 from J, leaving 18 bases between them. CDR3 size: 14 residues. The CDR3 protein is CSVEQVGGARGYTF. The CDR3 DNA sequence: TGCAGCGTTGAACAGGTGGGGGGGGCCCGGGGCTACACCTTC.

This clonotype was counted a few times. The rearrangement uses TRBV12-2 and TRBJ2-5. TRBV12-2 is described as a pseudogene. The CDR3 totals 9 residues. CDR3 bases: TGTGCCTATAAAGAGACCCAGTACTTC. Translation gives CAYKETQYF.

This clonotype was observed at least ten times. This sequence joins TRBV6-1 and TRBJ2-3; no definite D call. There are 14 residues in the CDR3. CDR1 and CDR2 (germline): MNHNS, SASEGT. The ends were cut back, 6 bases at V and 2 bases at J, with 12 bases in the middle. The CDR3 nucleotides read TGTGCCAGCAGAGCCACTCCCGACACAGATACGCAGTATTTT. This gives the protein CASRATPDTDTQYF.

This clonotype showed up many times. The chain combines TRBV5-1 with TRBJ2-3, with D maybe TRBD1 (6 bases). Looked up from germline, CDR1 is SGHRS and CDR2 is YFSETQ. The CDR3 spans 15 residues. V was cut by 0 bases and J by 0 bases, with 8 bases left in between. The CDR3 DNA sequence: TGCGCCAGCAGCTTGGTAGGGGGTAGCACAGATACGCAGTATTTT. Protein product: CASSLVGGSTDTQYF. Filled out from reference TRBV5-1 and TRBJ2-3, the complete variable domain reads KAGVTQTPRYLIKTRGQQVTLSCSPISGHRSVSWYQQTPGQGLQFLFEYFSETQRNKGNFPGRFSGRQFSNSRSEMNVSTLELGDSALYLCASSLVGGSTDTQYFGPGTRLTVL.

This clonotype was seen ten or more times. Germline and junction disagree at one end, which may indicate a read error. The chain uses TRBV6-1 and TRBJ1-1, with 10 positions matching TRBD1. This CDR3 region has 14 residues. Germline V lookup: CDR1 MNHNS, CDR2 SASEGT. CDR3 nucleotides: TGCGCCAGCAGCAGGGACAGGGGCGGCACTGAAGCTTTCTTT. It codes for CASSRDRGGTEAFF.

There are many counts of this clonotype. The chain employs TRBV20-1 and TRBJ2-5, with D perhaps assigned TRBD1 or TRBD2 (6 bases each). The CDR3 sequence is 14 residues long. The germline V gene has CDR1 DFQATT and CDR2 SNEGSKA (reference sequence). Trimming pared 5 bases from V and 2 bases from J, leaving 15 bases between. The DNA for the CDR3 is TGCAGTGCTGGGGCGGGGACAATACAAGAGACCCAGTACTTC. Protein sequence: CSAGAGTIQETQYF.

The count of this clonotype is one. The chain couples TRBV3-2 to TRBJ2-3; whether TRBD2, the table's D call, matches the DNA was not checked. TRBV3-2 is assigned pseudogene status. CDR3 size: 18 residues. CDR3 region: CASTQDIRRGGRTDTQYF. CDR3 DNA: TGTGCCAGCACCCAAGATATAAGGCGGGGGGGTCGCACAGATACGCAGTATTTT.

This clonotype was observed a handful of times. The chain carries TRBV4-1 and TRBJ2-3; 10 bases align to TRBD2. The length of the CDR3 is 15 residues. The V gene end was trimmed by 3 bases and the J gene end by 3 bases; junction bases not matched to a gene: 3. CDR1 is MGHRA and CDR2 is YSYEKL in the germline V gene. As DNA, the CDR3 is TGCGCCAGCAGCCAGTTTAGCGGGAGGACAGATACGCAGTATTTT. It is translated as CASSQFSGRTDTQYF.